Listed below are T cell receptor beta chains from one sample, sequenced in a study of blood T cells in healthy people across ages. TCRdb ran MiXCR on the 5' RACE reads and lists one entry per CDR3 protein. The sample holds more than 650,000 distinct CDR3 sequences, 20% to 25% seen once. Source material: blood. Every receptor here comes from a man between 65 and 85 years old in good health. Both conserved end residues are part of each CDR3.

v_call	j_call	cdr3_aa
TRBV10-3	TRBJ2-5	CAISQVPQETQYF
TRBV7-9	TRBJ1-1	CASSSRETAGDTEAFF
TRBV7-8	-	CASTPSTSGGNNEQFF
TRBV4-2	TRBJ1-1	CASSQELLGTEAFF
TRBV7-9	TRBJ2-5	CASSLDYGTGEETQYF
TRBV10-3	-	CAISALAGEDEQFF
TRBV24-1	TRBJ2-1	CATSDRQRPDNGQFF
TRBV5-1	TRBJ1-1	CASSLAGPTTEAFF
TRBV12-3/TRBV12-4	TRBJ2-5	CASRLSGGKGEQYF
TRBV24-1	TRBJ2-3	CATSDASPLADTQYF
TRBV21-1	TRBJ2-5	CASSKVRVEGCAQETQYF
TRBV27	TRBJ1-2	CASRKGNYGYTF
TRBV20-1	TRBJ2-3	CSARLAGVGDTQYF
TRBV6-5	TRBJ1-2	CASSYRTGEATF
TRBV12-3/TRBV12-4	TRBJ2-3	CASRRTGNTDTQYF
TRBV10-3	-	CASKGKLYEQYF
TRBV11-3	-	CASSLVIHNNEQFF
TRBV27	TRBJ1-3	CASSLTVNGNTIYF
TRBV3-1	TRBJ2-1	CASSQEVVAVNEQFF
TRBV5-1	TRBJ2-3	CASSFNRDTDTQYF
TRBV20-1	TRBJ1-4	CSARVAGSRNEKLFF
TRBV7-8	TRBJ2-3	CASSSWGRSTDTQYF